This TCR beta chain appears in the sequencing data of a study of Graves' ophthalmopathy and Graves' hyperthyroidism (dated by TCRdb to 2017 to 2018). For the study in its entirety: Hyperthyroidism was considered stable if no progression to ophthalmopathy occurred within 18 months of follow-up. In six hyperthyroidism patients, T-cell repertoires of thyroid tissue and blood were compared. Following sampling, methimazole starting at 30 mg daily was administered to hyperthyroidism patients, and high-dose intravenous methylprednisolone was administered to ophthalmopathy patients. In total, around 130 blood samples were TCR-sequenced: approximately 42 ophthalmopathy, 80 or so hyperthyroidism and about 17 hyperthyroidism-to-ophthalmopathy patients. The study used TCR beta repertoire signatures to distinguish Graves' ophthalmopathy from Graves' hyperthyroidism and to predict progression to ophthalmopathy. For independent validation, a separate cohort was made up of some 19 hyperthyroidism patients plus 17 patients who later progressed from hyperthyroidism to ophthalmopathy. To explore V-J signatures that distinguish ophthalmopathy from hyperthyroidism, a discovery set of 95 to 100 patients was enrolled, made up of 40 to 45 with ophthalmopathy and some 58 with stable hyperthyroidism. On the study overall, not on this receptor specifically: In validation, the model predicted ophthalmopathy progression with roughly 68% sensitivity and 72.22% specificity; about a dozen predicted patients were CT-confirmed with GO in a median of approximately six months. Most expanded thyroid clonotypes with frequency above 0.001 were also detected in blood, suggesting blood repertoires may reflect the thyroid immune response. The 13-signature model separated ophthalmopathy from stable hyperthyroidism with around 90% sensitivity and less than 83% specificity in cross-validation, and 80%/75% in the test set. Sample size was not predetermined statistically, and investigators were not blinded to group allocation.

In the germline V gene, CDR1 corresponds to SGHDN and CDR2 to FVKESK. The CDR3 runs 13 amino acids, cysteine and phenylalanine included. Solely the CDR3 DNA is kept, with 39 bases framed from the first base. Trimming takes 0 bases from V and 8 bases from J, and the germline ends sit 5 bases apart. Patients with hyperthyroidism were aged 18 to 65 years, had been newly diagnosed, and had a disease duration of less than 2 months. Patients with other autoimmune diseases, uncontrolled infections, pregnancy or lactation were excluded from the study. Diagnosis was based on clinical symptoms, serum thyroxine, TRAb, thyroid ultrasound and orbital computed tomography. Trizol reagent was used to extract the total RNA, and its quality was then checked on an Agilent 2100 Bioanalyzer. Ten or more counts support this clonotype. No antigen is known for it. Per-base quality was not reported, and no clone a single base away is much larger than it.

For repertoire sequencing, TCR beta CDR3 regions were amplified from RNA transcripts. HTBI primers and the Qiagen OneStep RT-PCR kit were used in a first-round RT-PCR, which was followed by a second-round multiplex PCR, size selection and purification. Sequencing of the libraries was carried out on an Illumina HiSeq2000 in paired-end mode with 100 bp reads. On the study's bioinformatics: Reads were processed with SOAPnuke, discarding reads with adapters, uncalled bases, mean Phred below 15, or no exact constant-primer or identifier match. COPE v1.2.5 was used to merge high-quality paired reads. Unique nucleotide sequences were defined as clonotypes and aligned to IMGT TRB V, D and J references using MiTCR v1.1. The analysis was limited to V-J combinations with a frequency above 0.0001, which together covered about 99% of repertoires. For each V-J combination, a TCR clonal expansion and chaos score was defined as F50 clonal expansion divided by the chaos observed in the TCRdist matrix. Welch's t-statistics and random forest were used to reduce the features to 10 to 15 V-J combinations, which were then used as input to a naive Bayes classifier. Thyroid-blood repertoire similarity was quantified with the Morisita-Horn index. TCRdb reworked the public reads: Q25 trimming with fastp, MiXCR clone assembly, productive beta chains retained. Rows are unified per CDR3 protein, each entry keeping the most common DNA and genes. The V and J calls reflect TCRdb's pipeline rather than the authors' work. Recorded for this sample are some 1.1 million distinct CDR3 sequences; about two fifths of them occurred a single time. The leading ten clones occupy around 10% of the sample.

The sequence derives from an adult man with Graves' hyperthyroidism. Sequencing input: peripheral blood or thyroid tissue (not recorded which). Recombination joined TRBV14 with TRBJ1-6; no D gene is confidently identified. The DNA sequence is TGTGCCAGCAGCCAAGATGGCCATTCACCCCTCCACTTT. The resulting protein is CASSQDGHSPLHF.